A selection of T cell receptor beta chains follows, all from one sample in a study of technical replicates of blood from a handful of donors. The table came from immunoSEQ multiplex PCR; TCRdb's copy has only in-frame clones and leaves some out. This table has some 60,000 clones, approximately 94% appearing once. The sample comprised PBMCs. These receptors originate from a human donor in good health. Some clones in this sample may be carry-over from other donors' samples. Each CDR3 is given without its conserved first and last residue. Fields, in order: V gene, J gene, CDR3 protein.

>TRBV6-1|TRBJ2-7
ASSGPGTDYEQY
>TRBV4-2|TRBJ2-1
ATSGTQYNEQF
>TRBV27|TRBJ2-1
ASSLSWANEQF
>TRBV19|TRBJ1-3
ASIPSSRGNTIY
>TRBV7-3|TRBJ2-1
ASSPEGTSYNEQF
>TRBV10-3|TRBJ2-7
ATGQHYEQY
>TRBV25-1|TRBJ2-1
ASSEVGGNNEQF
>TRBV11-1|TRBJ1-1
ASSLPTGGRGTEAF
>TRBV29-1|TRBJ1-1
SVAPGGSTEAF
>TRBV6-5|TRBJ1-5
ASRKTGSNQPQH
>TRBV4-2|TRBJ1-2
ASSQDNFSGGYT
>TRBV6-4|TRBJ2-7
ASSYYEQY
>TRBV4-2|TRBJ2-7
ASSQDRGTYEQY
>TRBV11-2|TRBJ2-1
ASSLVGVNDEQF
>TRBV2|TRBJ1-1
ASKKGLVNTEAF
>TRBV2|TRBJ2-2
ASSGVASNTGELF
>TRBV4-3|TRBJ2-3
ASSQGAGPSGSTDTQY
>TRBV4-3|TRBJ2-2
ASRGAVSGELF
>TRBV5-1|TRBJ2-5
ASSEGQKETQY
>TRBV29-1|TRBJ2-7
SVDRGYEQY
>TRBV6-1|TRBJ2-3
ASSDWMAADTQY
>TRBV5-1|TRBJ2-1
ASSGGTSGPYNEQF
>TRBV6-6|TRBJ2-4
ASSYSTTGRH
>TRBV9|TRBJ2-3
ASSVGSGGSTDTQY
>TRBV6-5|TRBJ2-2
ASSYLLGRGELF
>TRBV19|TRBJ1-5
ASSIVQARNQPQH
>TRBV7-9|TRBJ2-2
ASSFGTGHTGELF
>TRBV12-5|TRBJ2-4
ASGWEGLAGGGVAKNIQY
>TRBV23-1|TRBJ2-3
ASSQCNSTDTQY
>TRBV20-1|TRBJ1-1
SAGRAEAF
>TRBV5-1|TRBJ1-2
ASSSPGTGGANYGYT
>TRBV4-3|TRBJ2-7
ASSPGTGSSYEQY
>TRBV7-2|TRBJ2-7
ASSGGQGSEQY
>TRBV5-1|TRBJ1-6
ASSLDTGPPLH
>TRBV14|TRBJ1-4
ASSHSGGLDEKLF
>TRBV7-9|TRBJ2-1
ASSSGAGMGEQF
>TRBV15|TRBJ2-1
ATRGSHEQF
>TRBV6-5|TRBJ2-5
VTIHTGGGETQY
>TRBV19|TRBJ2-2
ASRRREHGELF
>TRBV5-6|TRBJ2-4
ASSQRDSTW
>TRBV29-1|TRBJ1-1
SVNNLNTEAF
>TRBV5-1|TRBJ1-6
ASSLGSSSYNSPLH
>TRBV7-9|TRBJ1-6
ASSVGQANSPLH
>TRBV18|TRBJ1-2
ASSTEQGSVGYT
>TRBV6-6|TRBJ2-7
ASSYPPGSEAQY
>TRBV9|TRBJ1-2
ASTPTANYGYT
>TRBV18|TRBJ1-2
ASSPPERILGWT
>TRBV2|TRBJ2-5
ASMSSGKSTETQY